This T cell receptor (beta chain) is drawn from a study of CD8+CD57+ T cells in acquired aplastic anemia. This clonotype has a count of ten or more. Its antigen is as yet unknown. General study findings and limits: Controls and patients did not differ significantly in CD8+ Simpson's diversity.

Trimming pared 5 bases from V and 4 bases from J, leaving 11 bases between. Germline V gene data show CDR1 as SEHNR and CDR2 as FQNEAQ (reference sequence). The CDR3 consists of 13 residues. Genomic DNA, serving as template, underwent TCR beta VDJ and CDR3 profiling. MiXCR was run by TCRdb on the reads, yielding one entry per CDR3 protein. The sample includes under 250,000 distinct CDR3 sequences, about 37% of them seen just once. This chain connects TRBV7-9 to TRBJ1-1, with D possibly matching TRBD1 (5 bases). The sequencing sample was made of sorted CD4+, CD8+, or CD8+CD57+ T cells (not recorded which) from PBMCs. The clonotype was recovered from a human donor in good health, serving as a control. Here the CDR3 reads CASSRVQGTEAFF. The CDR3 bases are TGTGCCAGCAGCCGAGTTCAGGGCACTGAAGCTTTCTTT.